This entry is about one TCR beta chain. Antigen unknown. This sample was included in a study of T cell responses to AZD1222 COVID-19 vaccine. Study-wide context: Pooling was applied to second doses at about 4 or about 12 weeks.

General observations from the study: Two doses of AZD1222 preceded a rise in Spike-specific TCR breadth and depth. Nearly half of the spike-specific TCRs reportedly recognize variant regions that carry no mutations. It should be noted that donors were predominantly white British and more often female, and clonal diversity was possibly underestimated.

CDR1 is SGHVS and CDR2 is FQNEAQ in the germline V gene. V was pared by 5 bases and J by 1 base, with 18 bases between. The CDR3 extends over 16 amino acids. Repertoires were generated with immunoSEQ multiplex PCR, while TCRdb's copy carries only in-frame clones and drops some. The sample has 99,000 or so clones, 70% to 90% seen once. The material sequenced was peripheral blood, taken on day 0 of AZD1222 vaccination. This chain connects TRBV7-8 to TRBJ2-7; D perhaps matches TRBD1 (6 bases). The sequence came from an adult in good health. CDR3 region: CASSRGWAGESYEQYF. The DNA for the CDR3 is TGTGCCAGCAGCAGGGGGTGGGCCGGAGAGTCCTACGAGCAGTACTTC.